Listed below are T cell receptor beta chains from one sample, sequenced in a study of blood T cell repertoires in COVID-19. Repertoires were generated with immunoSEQ multiplex PCR, while TCRdb's copy carries only in-frame clones and drops some. The sample carries hundreds of thousands of clones, 86% recorded once. The specimen sequenced was PBMCs or T cells enriched from blood (not recorded which). Receptors were obtained from a man younger than 35 who had recovered from COVID-19. Both conserved end residues are part of each CDR3.

V gene: TRBV11-1; CDR3 protein: CASSLPSYNEQFF
V gene: TRBV7-2; CDR3 protein: CASSVAGGQETQYF
V gene: TRBV24-1; CDR3 protein: CATTGTDGSPEAFF
V gene: TRBV5-8; CDR3 protein: CASSLGGGRLYEQFF
V gene: TRBV2; CDR3 protein: CASSSTGGSNYGYTF
V gene: TRBV29-1; CDR3 protein: CSVETGGRTEAFF
V gene: TRBV2; CDR3 protein: CASQTGFDGQPQHF
V gene: TRBV5-5; CDR3 protein: CASSRQGSPGANVLTF
V gene: TRBV24-1; CDR3 protein: CATSQDIASYNEQFF
V gene: TRBV10-1; CDR3 protein: CASSDVAAMDTQYF
V gene: TRBV9; CDR3 protein: CASSPIPGQGRYEQYF
V gene: TRBV14; CDR3 protein: CASSTNSWPFYSPLHF
V gene: TRBV7-9; CDR3 protein: CASSRSGTQYF
V gene: TRBV6-5; CDR3 protein: CASSYNTGGGTEAFF
V gene: TRBV18; CDR3 protein: CASSPPGLDTGELFF
V gene: TRBV7-8; CDR3 protein: CASSLADRASTDTQYF
V gene: TRBV13; CDR3 protein: CASSPRGENTEAFF
V gene: TRBV10-2; CDR3 protein: CASSERGLAGAQSYNEQFF
V gene: TRBV7-2; CDR3 protein: CASSLVGAGQPQHF
V gene: TRBV14; CDR3 protein: CASSQDRGNSPLHF
V gene: TRBV5-6; CDR3 protein: CASSDLGQGVQETQYF
V gene: TRBV7-9; CDR3 protein: CASSSHYSSYNEQFF
V gene: TRBV10-3; CDR3 protein: CAISESVSGEKEQFF
V gene: TRBV5-1; CDR3 protein: CASSLESGGNQPQHF
V gene: TRBV6-1; CDR3 protein: CASSESGQDYLWYEKLFF